This TCR beta chain originates from a study of neurological immune-mediated disorders. Study observations and caveats: Expanded clones shared no identical CDR3 amino acid sequences across subjects, which suggested private TCR-beta repertoires in all groups. HTLV-1-associated myelopathy had the most TCR clonal expansion, whereas multiple sclerosis had the least (lower than in healthy controls).

This clonotype was seen at least ten times. Its antigen remains unknown. Synthesis of cDNA used 5'RACE (with 10-nucleotide random UMIs). From the 5' RACE reads, TCRdb called clonotypes with MiXCR, one entry per CDR3 protein. The sample has tens of thousands of distinct CDR3 sequences, over 9.5% seen once. Trimming left V 3 bases short and J 6 bases short, with 9 bases between. The CDR3 runs to 12 residues. The sequence was obtained from a woman aged 55 to 70 with HTLV-1-associated myelopathy (HAM/TSP). The sample taken for sequencing was PBMCs. The rearrangement joins TRBV12-3 or TRBV12-4 to TRBJ2-7; D not resolved. The CDR3 reads CASSFLSLEQYF. In DNA, the CDR3 is TGTGCCAGCAGTTTTCTCTCCCTCGAGCAGTACTTC.